Listed below are T cell receptor beta chains from one sample, sequenced in a study of cytomegalovirus exposure and HLA in healthy donors. Libraries were prepared by immunoSEQ multiplex PCR; TCRdb keeps only in-frame clonotypes and omits some of them. The profile shows a few hundred thousand clones, roughly four fifths of them singletons. Material for sequencing was PBMCs. These receptors were taken from a woman aged 40 to 49 in good health and CMV-seronegative. The CDR3 runs from the conserved cysteine through the conserved F or W. The order of the fields is V gene, D gene, clone size, CDR3 length, J gene, CDR3 protein, CDR3 DNA. D genes are given only for firm matches. Where a row states a size, it is once, few, many or the class of an expanded clone; other rows omit it.

V gene: TRBV7-2
D gene: TRBD2
clone size: -
CDR3 length: 15
J gene: TRBJ2-7
CDR3 protein: CASSPYGGSSYEQYF
CDR3 DNA: TGTGCCAGCAGCCCCTACGGGGGGAGCTCCTACGAGCAGTACTTC

V gene: TRBV25-1
D gene: TRBD1
clone size: -
CDR3 length: 17
J gene: TRBJ2-7
CDR3 protein: CASSEFSSSSQGDEQYF
CDR3 DNA: TGTGCCAGCAGTGAATTTAGCTCCAGCTCCCAGGGGGACGAGCAGTACTTC

V gene: TRBV6-6
D gene: TRBD1
clone size: -
CDR3 length: 13
J gene: TRBJ1-2
CDR3 protein: CASSRDRVLGYTF
CDR3 DNA: TGTGCCAGCAGTAGGGACAGGGTTCTTGGCTACACCTTC

V gene: TRBV7-2
D gene: -
clone size: -
CDR3 length: 13
J gene: TRBJ2-2
CDR3 protein: CASSLMEAGELFF
CDR3 DNA: TGTGCCAGCAGCTTAATGGAGGCCGGGGAGCTGTTTTTT

V gene: TRBV30
D gene: -
clone size: -
CDR3 length: 14
J gene: TRBJ1-3
CDR3 protein: CAWSLSSSGNTIYF
CDR3 DNA: TGTGCCTGGAGTCTCTCGAGCTCTGGAAACACCATATATTTT

V gene: TRBV7-6
D gene: -
clone size: -
CDR3 length: 14
J gene: TRBJ1-1
CDR3 protein: CASSLRQGGTEAFF
CDR3 DNA: TGTGCCAGCAGCTTACGGCAGGGAGGCACTGAAGCTTTCTTT

V gene: TRBV5-6
D gene: TRBD1
clone size: once
CDR3 length: 15
J gene: TRBJ2-7
CDR3 protein: CASSLGQGSYYEQYF
CDR3 DNA: TGTGCCAGCAGCCTGGGACAGGGGTCCTACTACGAGCAGTACTTC

V gene: TRBV7-3
D gene: TRBD1
clone size: few
CDR3 length: 14
J gene: TRBJ1-1
CDR3 protein: CASSSTGVGTEAFF
CDR3 DNA: TGTGCCAGCAGCTCCACAGGGGTGGGCACTGAAGCTTTCTTT

V gene: TRBV5-1
D gene: -
clone size: once
CDR3 length: 16
J gene: TRBJ1-1
CDR3 protein: CASSSGVTQRRTEAFF
CDR3 DNA: TGCGCCAGCAGCTCGGGGGTTACGCAGAGGAGGACTGAAGCTTTCTTT

V gene: TRBV5-1
D gene: -
clone size: -
CDR3 length: 13
J gene: TRBJ2-1
CDR3 protein: CATAVKGNNEQFF
CDR3 DNA: TGCGCCACTGCGGTGAAGGGGAACAATGAGCAGTTCTTC

V gene: TRBV6-4
D gene: TRBD1
clone size: once
CDR3 length: 16
J gene: TRBJ1-5
CDR3 protein: CASSPEGAELNQPQHF
CDR3 DNA: TGTGCCAGCAGCCCAGAGGGGGCTGAACTTAATCAGCCCCAGCATTTT

V gene: TRBV11-3
D gene: -
clone size: -
CDR3 length: 17
J gene: TRBJ2-7
CDR3 protein: CASSLAQGGVWPYEQYF
CDR3 DNA: TGTGCCAGCAGCTTAGCCCAAGGCGGGGTATGGCCCTACGAGCAGTACTTC

V gene: TRBV6-4
D gene: -
clone size: few
CDR3 length: 14
J gene: TRBJ2-7
CDR3 protein: CASSRCPTGYEQYF
CDR3 DNA: TGTGCCAGCAGCCGTTGCCCTACGGGATACGAGCAGTACTTC

V gene: TRBV15
D gene: -
clone size: -
CDR3 length: 16
J gene: TRBJ2-2
CDR3 protein: CATSRYGTREDGELFF
CDR3 DNA: TGTGCCACCAGCAGATACGGGACACGGGAGGACGGGGAGCTGTTTTTT

V gene: TRBV19
D gene: -
clone size: -
CDR3 length: 14
J gene: TRBJ1-5
CDR3 protein: CASSISGGNQPQHF
CDR3 DNA: TGTGCCAGTAGTATCTCCGGGGGCAATCAGCCCCAGCATTTT

V gene: TRBV28
D gene: -
clone size: -
CDR3 length: 15
J gene: TRBJ1-6
CDR3 protein: CASSLRGGVGSPLHF
CDR3 DNA: TGTGCCAGCAGTTTAAGGGGGGGGGTCGGTTCACCCCTCCACTTT

V gene: TRBV28
D gene: -
clone size: -
CDR3 length: 15
J gene: TRBJ1-2
CDR3 protein: CASSLSGGVDYGYTF
CDR3 DNA: TGTGCCAGCAGTTTATCGGGAGGGGTGGACTATGGCTACACCTTC

V gene: TRBV6-6
D gene: -
clone size: -
CDR3 length: 15
J gene: TRBJ1-2
CDR3 protein: CASSYTPDINYGYTF
CDR3 DNA: TGTGCCAGCAGTTACACCCCGGACATAAACTATGGCTACACCTTC

V gene: TRBV19
D gene: -
clone size: few
CDR3 length: 13
J gene: TRBJ1-5
CDR3 protein: CASSIVPPEPQHF
CDR3 DNA: TGTGCCAGTAGTATAGTCCCCCCAGAGCCCCAGCATTTT

V gene: TRBV6-1
D gene: -
clone size: -
CDR3 length: 15
J gene: TRBJ1-5
CDR3 protein: CASSERSVQGQPQHF
CDR3 DNA: TGTGCCAGCAGTGAGAGGTCGGTTCAGGGCCAGCCCCAGCATTTT